Sequencing of this T cell receptor beta chain was carried out in a study of Tregs in tolerant kidney transplant recipients. The germline V gene encodes CDR1 SGHRS and CDR2 YFSETQ. CDR3 length equals 18 residues. Losses at the gene ends were 1 base for V and 0 bases for J; bases not matched to a gene: 6. Sequencing was performed with immunoSEQ multiplex PCR; in TCRdb, only in-frame clones are kept and a portion is missing. The sample has 55,000 to 75,000 clones; around 87% are singletons. The nonmyeloablative bone marrow transplants came from related graft donors, with transient mixed chimerism. Material: CD4+ T cells from blood (PBMCs), obtained 6 months after the transplant. The rearrangement links TRBV5-1 to TRBJ2-2, with 10 bases that match TRBD2. The origin of this receptor is a human patient who received a combined kidney and bone marrow transplant. Some T cells may have originated in the graft donor. The CDR3: CASSLNPSGGANTGELFF. Written as DNA, the CDR3 is TGCGCCAGCAGCTTGAATCCTAGCGGGGGCGCGAACACCGGGGAGCTGTTTTTT.